This TCR beta chain derives from a study of control samples from healthy donors and cancer patients. Germline V lookup: CDR1 LNHDA, CDR2 SQIVND (reference sequence). V shed 5 bases, J shed 4 bases, and the junction held 8 bases outside the gene matches. The CDR3 covers 16 residues. TCRdb keeps only in-frame clones here, not all; method: immunoSEQ multiplex PCR. The table lists about 220,000 clones, about 95% of them singletons. This TCR derives from a man in his fifties or sixties in good health. The chain is built from TRBV19 and TRBJ2-5, with 12 bases that match TRBD2. Source material: blood. CDR3 loop: CASSSRLAGARETQYF. The CDR3 DNA reads TGTGCCAGTAGTTCCCGACTAGCGGGAGCCCGAGAGACCCAGTACTTC.